These 16 T cell receptor beta chains were sequenced from one sample in a study of cytomegalovirus exposure and HLA in healthy donors. The PCR was carried out with 60 Vbeta primers and 13 Jbeta primers. Only in-frame clones appear in the TCRdb table, and some are missing; sequencing was by immunoSEQ multiplex PCR. The sample records 100,000 to 150,000 clones, 75% to 90% being singletons. Sequenced material: PBMCs. The receptors here all came from a woman between 50 and 59 years old in good health and CMV-seropositive.

The chain recombines TRBV21-1 with TRBJ1-1; the DNA was not compared with TRBD1, the D call given in the table. TRBV21-1 is a listed pseudogene. This CDR3 contains 16 residues. In DNA form, the CDR3 reads TGTGCCAGCAGCATCCGTTGGACAGACGAAATAACTGAAGCTTTCTTT. Its translation: CASSIRWTDEITEAFF.

The rearrangement links TRBV7-2 to TRBJ2-1; 8 nucleotides line up with TRBD2. The CDR3 is made up of 14 amino acids. The J segment lost 12 bases and the V segment lost 7 bases, leaving 14 bases of the junction unmatched. The germline V gene has CDR1 SGHTA and CDR2 FQGNSA. Written as DNA, the CDR3 is TGTGCCAGCAACCTCAATCCGGGAGGGCCGGTGCAGTTCTTC. It translates to CASNLNPGGPVQFF. Based on the CDR3 plus reference TRBV7-2 and TRBJ2-1, the full variable domain is GAGVSQSPSNKVTEKGKDVELRCDPISGHTALYWYRQSLGQGLEFLIYFQGNSAPDKSGLPSDRFSAERTGGSVSTLTIQRTQQEDSAVYLCASNLNPGGPVQFFGPGTRLTVL.

The rearrangement links TRBV10-3 to TRBJ2-1; D not certain. Germline lookup yields CDR1 ENHRY and CDR2 SYGVKD. The CDR3 has 13 amino acids. V was clipped by 0 bases and J by 9 bases, with 9 bases between them. DNA for the CDR3: TGTGCCATCAGTGAGTCGACAAGTCGTGAGCAGTTCTTC. Its translation is CAISESTSREQFF.

In this sample, this clone turned up once. This chain connects TRBV7-3 to TRBJ2-1, with 9 bases lining up with TRBD1. Losses at the gene ends were 4 bases for V and 6 bases for J; bases not matched to a gene: 7. Per germline, CDR1 SGHTA and CDR2 FQGTGA. The CDR3 loop spans 15 amino acids. CDR3 DNA: TGTGCCAGCAGCTCCGGGACAGGGAGTTTCAATGAGCAGTTCTTC. Translation: CASSSGTGSFNEQFF.

In this sample, this clone is medium-sized (0.01 to 0.1%). The chain recombines TRBV2 with TRBJ1-1; 11 nucleotides agree with TRBD1. The V gene end was trimmed by 7 bases and the J gene end by 5 bases; junction bases not matched to a gene: 6. Per germline, CDR1 SNHLY and CDR2 FYNNEI. This CDR3 comprises 14 residues. CDR3 DNA sequence: TGTGCCAGCAAAGGGACAGGGGGTAGGACTGAAGCTTTCTTT. Residues: CASKGTGGRTEAFF.

The chain joins TRBV6-1 to TRBJ2-5; 10 nucleotides agree with TRBD1. This CDR3 has 15 residues. Trimming at V came to 5 bases and at J to 5 bases, leaving 8 bases not matched to a gene. Germline V gives CDR1 MNHNS, CDR2 SASEGT. CDR3 sequence: CASSSRDRGVETQYF. CDR3 in DNA: TGTGCCAGCAGTAGCCGGGACAGGGGCGTGGAGACCCAGTACTTC.

The CDR3 DNA is TGTGCCAGCAGCGTGGTGGGGAGTTGGAATTCACCCCTCCACTTT. Translation gives CASSVVGSWNSPLHF. The V and J genes are TRBV5-6 and TRBJ1-6; no firm D call. The V end was cut by 4 bases, the J end by 7 bases, with 15 bases between. The CDR3 spans 15 residues. Germline V gene data show CDR1 as SGHDT and CDR2 as YYEEEE.

This chain links TRBV28 with TRBJ2-6; D might be TRBD2 (5 bases). The CDR3 is made up of 14 amino acids. V shed 7 bases and J shed 0 bases, with 7 bases lying between them. Germline loops: CDR1 MDHEN, CDR2 SYDVKM. The CDR3 loop is CASTEVSGANVLTF. In DNA form, the CDR3 reads TGTGCCAGCACGGAGGTCTCTGGGGCCAACGTCCTGACTTTC. Based on the CDR3 plus reference TRBV28 and TRBJ2-6, the full variable domain is DVKVTQSSRYLVKRTGEKVFLECVQDMDHENMFWYRQDPGLGLRLIYFSYDVKMKEKGDIPEGYSVSREKKERFSLILESASTNQTSMYLCASTEVSGANVLTFGAGSRLTVL.

J is TRBJ1-1 and V is TRBV5-4, with D maybe TRBD1 (5 bases). CDR1 and CDR2 (germline): SGHNT, YYREEE (reference sequence). The CDR3 is 15 amino acids. V dropped 1 base and J dropped 7 bases, with 17 bases sitting between them. Here the CDR3 reads CASSLSGAWINEAFF. CDR3 nucleotides: TGTGCCAGCAGCTTGAGCGGGGCCTGGATAAATGAAGCTTTCTTT.

The gene calls are TRBV14 and TRBJ2-1, with TRBD2 matching 7 bases. The CDR3 loop spans 15 amino acids. With V trimmed by 0 bases and J by 4 bases, 3 bases remained unmatched. The germline CDR1 and CDR2 sequences are SGHDN and FVKESK. For the CDR3, the DNA is TGTGCCAGCAGCCAAGAGGGGGGGATTTACAATGAGCAGTTCTTC. Translation gives CASSQEGGIYNEQFF.

The chain couples TRBV2 to TRBJ2-7; D unresolved. The length of the CDR3 is 11 residues. The germline gives CDR1 SNHLY, CDR2 FYNNEI. With 4 bases removed from V and 3 bases from J, the gap between germline ends came to 4 bases. CDR3 amino acids: CASSGYYEQYF. The CDR3 bases are TGTGCCAGCAGTGGTTACTACGAGCAGTACTTC.

The V gene is TRBV6-5, the J gene TRBJ2-7, with no clear D. Germline CDR1 reads MNHEY; CDR2 reads SVGAGI. CDR3 size: 14 residues. V shed 0 bases and J shed 2 bases, with 8 bases lying between them. The CDR3 DNA follows: TGTGCCAGCAGTTACTCGGGCAGGACCTACGAGCAGTACTTC. Translating gives CASSYSGRTYEQYF.

The chain links TRBV7-2 to TRBJ2-2, with 12 positions matching TRBD2. Trimming cost V 8 bases and J 7 bases; bases outside gene matches: 8. The germline V gene has CDR1 SGHTA and CDR2 FQGNSA. The CDR3 totals 15 residues. CDR3 in amino acids: CASVTSGGTGGELFF. The CDR3 DNA sequence: TGTGCCAGCGTAACTAGCGGGGGGACCGGCGGGGAGCTGTTTTTT. The variable domain in full, with the rest retrieved from reference TRBV7-2 and TRBJ2-2, is GAGVSQSPSNKVTEKGKDVELRCDPISGHTALYWYRQSLGQGLEFLIYFQGNSAPDKSGLPSDRFSAERTGGSVSTLTIQRTQQEDSAVYLCASVTSGGTGGELFFGEGSRLTVL.

The chain carries TRBV28 and TRBJ2-1, with 13 bases matching TRBD2. Trimming at V came to 9 bases and at J to 2 bases, leaving 10 bases not matched to a gene. Per germline, CDR1 MDHEN and CDR2 SYDVKM. This CDR3 has 17 amino acids. CDR3 region: CASWGLAGIRTYNEQFF. The CDR3 DNA follows: TGTGCCAGTTGGGGACTAGCGGGAATCAGGACCTACAATGAGCAGTTCTTC.

The rearrangement uses TRBV2 and TRBJ2-1; 10 positions agree with TRBD2. Germline V gene sequence: CDR1 SNHLY, CDR2 FYNNEI. The length of the CDR3 is 16 residues. The trim removed 2 bases at V and 15 bases at J, leaving 16 bases unmatched. The CDR3 here is CASSEMGLAIDSTSFF. For the CDR3, the DNA is TGTGCCAGCAGTGAAATGGGACTAGCGATCGACTCGACTTCGTTCTTC.

The genes are TRBV30 and TRBJ2-3, with 9 positions matching TRBD2. V lost 5 bases and J lost 1; bases outside the gene matches: 13. The V gene's germline CDR1 is GTSNPN and CDR2 SVGIG (reference sequence). This CDR3 is built from 17 residues. The CDR3, as DNA: TGTGCCTGGGATGCGGGGGGCTCTAGCGGGGGCACAGATACGCAGTATTTT. It is translated as CAWDAGGSSGGTDTQYF. Full variable domain (outside the CDR3, taken from reference TRBV30 and TRBJ2-3): SQTIHQWPATLVQPVGSPLSLECTVEGTSNPNLYWYRQAAGRGLQLLFYSVGIGQISSEVPQNLSASRPQDRQFILSSKKLLLSDSGFYLCAWDAGGSSGGTDTQYFGPGTRLTVL.